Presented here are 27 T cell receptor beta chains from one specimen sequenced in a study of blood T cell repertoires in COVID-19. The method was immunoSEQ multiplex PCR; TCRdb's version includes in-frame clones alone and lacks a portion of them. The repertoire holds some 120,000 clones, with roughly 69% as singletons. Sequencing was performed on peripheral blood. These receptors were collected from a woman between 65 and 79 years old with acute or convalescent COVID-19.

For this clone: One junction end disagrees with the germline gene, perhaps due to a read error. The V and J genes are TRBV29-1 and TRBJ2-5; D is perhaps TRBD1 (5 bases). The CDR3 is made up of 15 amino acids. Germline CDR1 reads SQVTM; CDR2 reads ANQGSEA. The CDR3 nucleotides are TGCAGCGCTGAAAGGTCCGGCAGGGTCCAAGAGACCCAGTACTTC. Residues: CSAERSGRVQETQYF.

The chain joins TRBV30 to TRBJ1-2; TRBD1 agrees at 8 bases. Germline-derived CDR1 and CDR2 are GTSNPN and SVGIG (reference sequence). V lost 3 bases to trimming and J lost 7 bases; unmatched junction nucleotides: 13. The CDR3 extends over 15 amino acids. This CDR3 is CAWRLQGQGTSGYTF. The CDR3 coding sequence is TGTGCCTGGAGGCTACAAGGACAGGGTACTAGTGGCTACACCTTC.

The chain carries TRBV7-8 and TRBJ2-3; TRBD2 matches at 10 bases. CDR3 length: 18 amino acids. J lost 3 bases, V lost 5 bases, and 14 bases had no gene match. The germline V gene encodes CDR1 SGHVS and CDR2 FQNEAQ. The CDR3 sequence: CASSPKLRAGGPTDTQYF. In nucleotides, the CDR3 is TGTGCCAGCAGCCCTAAACTAAGAGCGGGAGGGCCTACAGATACGCAGTATTTT.

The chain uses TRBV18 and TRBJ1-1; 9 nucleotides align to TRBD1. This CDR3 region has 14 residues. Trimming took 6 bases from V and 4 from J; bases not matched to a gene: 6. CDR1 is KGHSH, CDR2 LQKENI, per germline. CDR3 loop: CASSQQGASTEAFF. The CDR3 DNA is TGTGCCAGCTCGCAACAGGGGGCGTCCACTGAAGCTTTCTTT.

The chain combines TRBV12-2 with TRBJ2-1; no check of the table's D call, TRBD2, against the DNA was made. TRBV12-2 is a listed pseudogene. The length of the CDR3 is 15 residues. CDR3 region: CAKPKGLAGNNEQFF. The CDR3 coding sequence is TGTGCAAAACCTAAAGGGCTAGCGGGAAACAATGAGCAGTTCTTC.

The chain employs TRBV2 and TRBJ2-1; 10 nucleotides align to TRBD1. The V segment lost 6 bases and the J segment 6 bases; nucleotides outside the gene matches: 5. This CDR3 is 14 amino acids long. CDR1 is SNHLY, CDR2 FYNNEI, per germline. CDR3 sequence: CASSRQGARNEQFF. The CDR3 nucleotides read TGTGCCAGCAGCAGACAGGGGGCTCGCAATGAGCAGTTCTTC.

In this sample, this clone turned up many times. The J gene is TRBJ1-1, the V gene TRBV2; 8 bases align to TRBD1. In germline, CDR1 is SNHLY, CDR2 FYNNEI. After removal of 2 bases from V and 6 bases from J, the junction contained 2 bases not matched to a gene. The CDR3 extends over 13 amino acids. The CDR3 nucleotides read TGTGCCAGCAGTGAACAGGGGGCCGCTGAAGCTTTCTTT. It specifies CASSEQGAAEAFF.

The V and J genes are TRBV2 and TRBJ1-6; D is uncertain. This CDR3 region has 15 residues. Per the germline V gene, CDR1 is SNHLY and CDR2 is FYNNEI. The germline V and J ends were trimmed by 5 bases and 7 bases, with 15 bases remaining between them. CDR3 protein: CASSPGLARNSPLHF. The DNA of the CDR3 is TGTGCCAGCAGTCCAGGACTTGCGAGGAATTCACCCCTCCACTTT. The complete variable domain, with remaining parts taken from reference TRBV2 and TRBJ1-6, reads EPEVTQTPSHQVTQMGQEVILRCVPISNHLYFYWYRQILGQKVEFLVSFYNNEISEKSEIFDDQFSVERPDGSNFTLKIRSTKLEDSAMYFCASSPGLARNSPLHFGNGTRLTVT.

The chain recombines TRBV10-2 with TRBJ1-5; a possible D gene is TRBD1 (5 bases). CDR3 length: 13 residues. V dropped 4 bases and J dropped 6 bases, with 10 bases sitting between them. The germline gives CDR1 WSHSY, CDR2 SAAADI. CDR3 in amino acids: CASSAGKRQPQHF. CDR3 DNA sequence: TGCGCCAGCAGTGCAGGGAAACGTCAGCCCCAGCATTTT.

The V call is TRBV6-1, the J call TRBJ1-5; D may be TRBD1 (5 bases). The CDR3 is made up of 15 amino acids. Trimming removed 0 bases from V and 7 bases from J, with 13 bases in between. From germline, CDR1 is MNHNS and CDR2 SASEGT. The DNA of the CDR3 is TGTGCCAGCAGTGAAGCGCTACAGGCAGGCCAGCCCCAGCATTTT. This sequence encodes CASSEALQAGQPQHF.

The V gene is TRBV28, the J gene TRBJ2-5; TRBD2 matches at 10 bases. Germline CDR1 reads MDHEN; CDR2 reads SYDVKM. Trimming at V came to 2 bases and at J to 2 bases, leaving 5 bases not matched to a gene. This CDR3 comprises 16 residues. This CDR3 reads CASSLMTSGYQETQYF. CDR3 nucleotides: TGTGCCAGCAGTTTAATGACTAGCGGGTATCAAGAGACCCAGTACTTC.

CDR3 amino acids: CATSRSGEQYF. CDR3 DNA sequence: TGTGCCACCAGCAGATCGGGCGAGCAGTACTTC. The chain is built from TRBV15 and TRBJ2-7; D remains ambiguous. The CDR3 sequence is 11 residues long. V gave up 2 bases and J gave up 6 bases, with 5 bases separating them. Germline V lookup: CDR1 LNHNV, CDR2 YYDKDF (reference sequence).

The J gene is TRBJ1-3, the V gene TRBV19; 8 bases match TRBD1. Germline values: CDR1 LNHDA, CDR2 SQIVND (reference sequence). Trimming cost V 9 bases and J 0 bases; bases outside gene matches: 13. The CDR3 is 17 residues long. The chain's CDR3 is CASRTPGDRSSGNTIYF. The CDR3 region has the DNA TGTGCCAGCAGAACACCCGGGGACAGGAGCTCTGGAAACACCATATATTTT.

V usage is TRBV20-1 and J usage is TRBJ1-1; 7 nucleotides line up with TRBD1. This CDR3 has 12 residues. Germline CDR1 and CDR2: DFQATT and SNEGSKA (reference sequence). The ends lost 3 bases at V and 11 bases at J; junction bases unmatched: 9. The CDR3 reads CSASGQADGAFF. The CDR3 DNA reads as TGCAGTGCTAGTGGACAGGCCGATGGGGCTTTCTTT.

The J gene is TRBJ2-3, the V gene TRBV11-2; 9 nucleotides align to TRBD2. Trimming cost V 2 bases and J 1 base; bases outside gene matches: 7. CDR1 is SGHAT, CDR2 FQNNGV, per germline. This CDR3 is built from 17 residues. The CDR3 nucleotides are TGTGCCAGCAGCTTATCCTTCCCTAGCGGGGGCACAGATACGCAGTATTTT. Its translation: CASSLSFPSGGTDTQYF.

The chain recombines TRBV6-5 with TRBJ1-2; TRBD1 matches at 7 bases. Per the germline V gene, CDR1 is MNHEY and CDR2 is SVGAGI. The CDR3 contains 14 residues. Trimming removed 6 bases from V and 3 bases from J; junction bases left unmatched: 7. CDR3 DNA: TGTGCCAGCAGCCGGAAGGGGGCTTACTATGGCTACACCTTC. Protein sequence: CASSRKGAYYGYTF.

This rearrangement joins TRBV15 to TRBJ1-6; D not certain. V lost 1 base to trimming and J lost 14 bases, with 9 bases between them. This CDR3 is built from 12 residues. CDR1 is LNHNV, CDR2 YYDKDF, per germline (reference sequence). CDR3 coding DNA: TGTGCCACCAGCAGAGGTGAGGGTTCCCTCCACTTT. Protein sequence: CATSRGEGSLHF.

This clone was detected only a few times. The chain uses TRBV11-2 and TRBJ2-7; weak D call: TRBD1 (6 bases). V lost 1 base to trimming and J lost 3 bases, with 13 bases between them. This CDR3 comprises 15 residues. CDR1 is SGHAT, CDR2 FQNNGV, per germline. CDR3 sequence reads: CASSLAQGRVYEQYF. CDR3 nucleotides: TGTGCCAGCAGCTTAGCCCAGGGGCGAGTCTACGAGCAGTACTTC.

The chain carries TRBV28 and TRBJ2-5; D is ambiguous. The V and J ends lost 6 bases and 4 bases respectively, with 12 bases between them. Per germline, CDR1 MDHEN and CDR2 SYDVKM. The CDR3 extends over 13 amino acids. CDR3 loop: CASRHTDRETQYF. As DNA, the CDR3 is TGTGCCAGCAGGCACACAGATAGAGAGACCCAGTACTTC.

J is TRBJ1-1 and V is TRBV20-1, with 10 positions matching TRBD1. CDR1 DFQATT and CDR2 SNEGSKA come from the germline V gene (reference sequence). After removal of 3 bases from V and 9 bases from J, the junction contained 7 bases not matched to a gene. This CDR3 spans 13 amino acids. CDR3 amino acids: CSASGTGEVKAFF. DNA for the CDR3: TGCAGTGCTAGTGGGACAGGGGAGGTAAAAGCTTTCTTT.

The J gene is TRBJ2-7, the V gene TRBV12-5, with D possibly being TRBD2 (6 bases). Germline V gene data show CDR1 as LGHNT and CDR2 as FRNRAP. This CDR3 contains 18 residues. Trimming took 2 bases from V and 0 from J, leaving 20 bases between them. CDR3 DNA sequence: TGTGCTAGTGGTTTGCCCCGAGGGGTGGGGGGATTCTCCTACGAGCAGTACTTC. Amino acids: CASGLPRGVGGFSYEQYF.

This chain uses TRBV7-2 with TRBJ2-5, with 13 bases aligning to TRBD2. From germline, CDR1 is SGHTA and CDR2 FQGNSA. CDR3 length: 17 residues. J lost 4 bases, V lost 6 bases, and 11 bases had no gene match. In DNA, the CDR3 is TGTGCCAGCAGTCTTACTAGCGGGGGGGCCGGGGGAGAGACCCAGTACTTC. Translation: CASSLTSGGAGGETQYF.

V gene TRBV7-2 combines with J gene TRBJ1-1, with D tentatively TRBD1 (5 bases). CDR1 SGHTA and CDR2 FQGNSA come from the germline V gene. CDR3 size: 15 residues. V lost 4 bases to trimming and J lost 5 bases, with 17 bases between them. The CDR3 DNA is TGTGCCAGCAGCTCAGGGAGGCGCGGGAGGACTGAAGCTTTCTTT. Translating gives CASSSGRRGRTEAFF.

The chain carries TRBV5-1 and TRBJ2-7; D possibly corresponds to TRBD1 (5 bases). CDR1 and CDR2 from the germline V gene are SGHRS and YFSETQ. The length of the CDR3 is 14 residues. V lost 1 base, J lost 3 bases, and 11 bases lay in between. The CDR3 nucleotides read TGCGCCAGCAGCTTGCGAGGACAACACTACGAGCAGTACTTC. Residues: CASSLRGQHYEQYF. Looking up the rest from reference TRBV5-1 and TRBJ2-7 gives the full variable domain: KAGVTQTPRYLIKTRGQQVTLSCSPISGHRSVSWYQQTPGQGLQFLFEYFSETQRNKGNFPGRFSGRQFSNSRSEMNVSTLELGDSALYLCASSLRGQHYEQYFGPGTRLTVT.

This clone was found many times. The CDR3 here is CASSLGGTNEQFF. The CDR3 region has the DNA TGTGCCAGCAGCTTGGGCGGGACCAATGAGCAGTTCTTC. J is TRBJ2-1 and V is TRBV7-6; D might be TRBD2 (6 bases). Germline-derived CDR1 and CDR2 are SGHVS and FNYEAQ. This CDR3 comprises 13 residues. V shed 3 bases and J shed 6 bases, with 9 bases lying between them.

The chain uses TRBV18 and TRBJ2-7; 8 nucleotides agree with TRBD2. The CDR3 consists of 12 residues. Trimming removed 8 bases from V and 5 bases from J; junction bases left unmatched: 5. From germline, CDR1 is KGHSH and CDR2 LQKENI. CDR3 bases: TGTGCCAGCATCGGGGGGGGTCACGAGCAGTACTTC. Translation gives CASIGGGHEQYF.

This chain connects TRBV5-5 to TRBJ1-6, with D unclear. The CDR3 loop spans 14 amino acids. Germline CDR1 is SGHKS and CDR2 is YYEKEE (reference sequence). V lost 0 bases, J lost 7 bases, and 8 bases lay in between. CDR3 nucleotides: TGTGCCAGCAGCTTGGGACTGCTGAATTCACCCCTCCACTTT. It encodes CASSLGLLNSPLHF.